This TCR beta chain was captured by sequencing in a study of blood T cell repertoires in COVID-19 (dated by TCRdb to between 2020 and 2021). Regarding the research as a whole: Collaborator samples came from the United States, Italy and Spain and covered acute and convalescent phases of COVID-19. A freely available public database, intended as a resource for researchers studying the immune response to SARS-CoV-2, is where the repertoires were released. A de-identified subject ID, COVID-19 status, age in years and sex were almost always included in the sample metadata. Where available, HLA class I and class II types were obtained from metadata supplied by the sample provider rather than from assay-based typing. The prospective study material was composed of cDNA or gDNA derived from T cells, B-cell-depleted T cells, or PBMCs. Deeply sampled blood TCRbeta repertoires from subjects exposed to, actively infected with, or recovered from COVID-19 were included in the dataset. The samples were drawn from the first 160 participants of the ongoing ImmuneRACE study and from 950 to 1,500 subjects provided by 6 global collaborators.

The collaborating institutions used their own protocols to collect whole blood in K2EDTA tubes. For TCRbeta analysis, collaborators shipped samples as frozen whole blood, isolated PBMCs, or DNA extracted from either of those sample types. TCRbeta CDR3 regions were amplified from genomic DNA using the immunoSEQ Assay, a bias-controlled multiplex PCR. Regarding the original processing steps: Within the assay, amplification of reference gene primers was used to estimate how many nucleated cells each sample contained. To quantify the absolute abundance of each unique TCRbeta CDR3 rearrangement, sequence reads were collapsed and filtered. For each sample, productive Simpson clonality was calculated as the square root of Simpson's diversity index across productive rearrangements. The clones in this table, taken by TCRdb from immuneACCESS, are in-frame only. Not every clone is retained; where verified, under half of the shortfall comes from an unresolved V gene, and the cause of the rest is unknown. V, J and clone size reflect that table, while D and trimming were determined from the DNA. Counted in this sample were roughly 100,000 clones; 80% to 90% of them appeared once. 17% of the sample goes to the ten largest clones.

Details on this clone: Its binding antigen is unknown. Per-base qualities were not stored, and no clone one base away is much larger.

Study-wide findings and limitations: The quantity of clinical and demographic metadata differed by source and by participant and was supplied without curation.

Sequenced sample: peripheral blood. The clonotype comes from a human donor in a cohort sampled during active COVID-19.

DNA sequence: TGTGCCAGCTCACCACCCGCCCCGGGACAGGGCGGCGAACTGTTTTTT. This sequence encodes CASSPPAPGQGGELFF. The chain was built from TRBV18 and TRBJ1-4, and 9 junction bases match TRBD1. The CDR3 starts with the cysteine, ends with the phenylalanine, and has 16 residues. Only the CDR3 portion is preserved as DNA: 48 bases, with reading frame beginning at the first base. V is pruned by 0 bases and J by 12 bases, leaving 11 bases of the junction without a gene match. For CDR1 and CDR2, the germline V gene lists KGHSH and LQKENI. This CDR3, with the reference TRBV18 and TRBJ1-4 proteins standing in past its ends, gives the full variable domain NAGVMQNPRHLVRRRGQEARLRCSPMKGHSHVYWYRQLPEEGLKFMVYLQKENIIDESGMPKERFSAEFPKEGPSILRIQQVVRGDSAAYFCASSPPAPGQGGELFFGSGTQLSVL.